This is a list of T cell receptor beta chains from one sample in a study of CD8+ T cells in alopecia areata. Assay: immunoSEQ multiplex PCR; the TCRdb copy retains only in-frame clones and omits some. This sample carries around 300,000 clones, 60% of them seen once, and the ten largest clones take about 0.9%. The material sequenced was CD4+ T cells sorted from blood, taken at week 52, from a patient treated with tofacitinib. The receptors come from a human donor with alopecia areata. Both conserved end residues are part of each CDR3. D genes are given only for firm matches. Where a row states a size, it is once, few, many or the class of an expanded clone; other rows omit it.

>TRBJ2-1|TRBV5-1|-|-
TGCGCCAGCAGACAGAACTACAATGAGCAGTTCTTC
CASRQNYNEQFF
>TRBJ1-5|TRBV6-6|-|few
TGTGCCAGCAGTGCAGGGAGGCAGCCCCAGCATTTT
CASSAGRQPQHF
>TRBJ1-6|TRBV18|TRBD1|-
TGTGCCAGCGAACAGGACAGGGCAAATTCACCCCTCCACTTT
CASEQDRANSPLHF
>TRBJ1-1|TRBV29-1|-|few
TGCAGCGTCATCGGACCGGCTGAAGCTTTCTTT
CSVIGPAEAFF
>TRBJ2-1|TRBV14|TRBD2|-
TGTGCCAGCAGCCTCGGGGGGAAAGTTGAGCAGTTCTTC
CASSLGGKVEQFF
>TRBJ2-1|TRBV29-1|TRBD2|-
TGCAGCGTTGACCGAGCGGGGGCTTACAATGAGCAGTTCTTC
CSVDRAGAYNEQFF
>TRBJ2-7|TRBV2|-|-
TGTGCCAGCAAATTCCAGCTGGGGGGCGAGCAGTACTTC
CASKFQLGGEQYF
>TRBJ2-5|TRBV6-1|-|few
TGTGCCAGCAGTGGGGGCACGTACCAAGAGACCCAGTACTTC
CASSGGTYQETQYF
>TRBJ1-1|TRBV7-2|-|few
TGTGCCAGCAGCTTAGCCGGTCTCAGGGCTGAAGCTTTCTTT
CASSLAGLRAEAFF
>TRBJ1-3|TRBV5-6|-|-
TGTGCCAGCAGCTTAGGTTTCGGGAGCGGAAACACCATATATTTT
CASSLGFGSGNTIYF
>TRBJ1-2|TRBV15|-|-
TGTGCCACCAGCAGTTCACATTGGTATGGCTACACCTTC
CATSSSHWYGYTF
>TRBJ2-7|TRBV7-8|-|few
TGTGCCAGCAGCTTAGCGGAGCCCCTACGAGTGCAGTACTTC
CASSLAEPLRVQYF
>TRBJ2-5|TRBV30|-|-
TGTGCCTGGAGTGTCATCGTCGGGACCCAGTACTTC
CAWSVIVGTQYF
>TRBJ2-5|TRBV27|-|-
TGTGCCAGCAGTACGACGAGGCAGGGGCAGGAGACCCAGTACTTC
CASSTTRQGQETQYF
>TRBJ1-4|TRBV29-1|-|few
TGCAGCGTTGCCCACAAGAATGAAAAACTGTTTTTT
CSVAHKNEKLFF
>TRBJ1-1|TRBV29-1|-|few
TGCAGCGTTGAAGGATGGGGACAGAACACTGAAGCTTTCTTT
CSVEGWGQNTEAFF
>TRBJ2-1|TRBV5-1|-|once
TGCGCCAGCAGCTTTGGCGGGGTCAACCACAATGAGCAGTTCTTC
CASSFGGVNHNEQFF
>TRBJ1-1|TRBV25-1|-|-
TGTGCCAGCAGTGGAGGCCTTGAAGCTTTCTTT
CASSGGLEAFF
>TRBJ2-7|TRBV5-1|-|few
TGCGCCAGCAGCTTGGCCGGCAGGGATTTCGACGAGCAGTACTTC
CASSLAGRDFDEQYF
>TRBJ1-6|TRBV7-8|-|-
TGTGCCAGCAGCCTACACGCTTCACCCCTCCACTTT
CASSLHASPLHF
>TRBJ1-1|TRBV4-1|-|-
TGCGCCAGCAGCCAAGGGCCAGGGTTGGGCACTGAAGCTTTCTTT
CASSQGPGLGTEAFF
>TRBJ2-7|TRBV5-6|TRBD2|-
TGTGCCAGCAGCTTCTTGGGTAGCGGGAGCTACGAGCAGTACTTC
CASSFLGSGSYEQYF
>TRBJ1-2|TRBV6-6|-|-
TGTGCCAGCAGTTACCGGGAACCGCGGGGCTACACCTTC
CASSYREPRGYTF
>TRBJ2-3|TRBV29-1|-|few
TGCAGCGTTGTCGGGGGGTGGACAGGGAGGGCAGATACGCAGTATTTT
CSVVGGWTGRADTQYF
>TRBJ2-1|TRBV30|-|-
TGTGCCTGGAGTACCCTCAATGAGCAGTTCTTC
CAWSTLNEQFF
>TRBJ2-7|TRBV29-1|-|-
TGCAGCGGCATCTTGGCTACCGAGCAGTACTTC
CSGILATEQYF
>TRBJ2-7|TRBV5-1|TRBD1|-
TGCGCCAGCAGCTTCCTGGGGACAGGGAATATAGAGCAGTACTTC
CASSFLGTGNIEQYF
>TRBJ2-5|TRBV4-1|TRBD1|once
TGCGCCAGCAGCCAAGATCAGGGCACCGGGACAGGGGAGACCCAGTACTTC
CASSQDQGTGTGETQYF
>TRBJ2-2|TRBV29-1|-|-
TGCAGCGTTGAAACGTTAGACACCGGGGAGCTGTTTTTT
CSVETLDTGELFF
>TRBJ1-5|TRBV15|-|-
TGTGCCACCAGCAGATCCCGCATGGAGCAATGGCCCCAGCATTTT
CATSRSRMEQWPQHF
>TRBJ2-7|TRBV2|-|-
TGTGCCAGCAAACAGGGTCCTTCCTACGAGCAGTACTTC
CASKQGPSYEQYF
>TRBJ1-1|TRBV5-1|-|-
TGCGCCAGCAGCTTGTTCGGGCAGGGTGCCACTGAAGCTTTCTTT
CASSLFGQGATEAFF
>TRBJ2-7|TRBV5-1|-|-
TGCGCCAGCAGCTTCGGGATAGCCTACGAGCAGTACTTC
CASSFGIAYEQYF
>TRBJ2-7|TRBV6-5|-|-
TGTGCCAGCAGTTACCGGAGGGAGCAGTACTTC
CASSYRREQYF
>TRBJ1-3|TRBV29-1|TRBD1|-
TGCAGCGCCGGACAGGGGTCTGGAAACACCATATATTTT
CSAGQGSGNTIYF
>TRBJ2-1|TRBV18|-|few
TGTGCCAGCTCACCGGAGGAAATCAGATACAATGAGCAGTTCTTC
CASSPEEIRYNEQFF
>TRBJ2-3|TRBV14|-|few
TGTGCCAGCAGCCAAGATAATGGGGGCGCGCAGTATTTT
CASSQDNGGAQYF
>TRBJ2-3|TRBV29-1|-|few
TGCAGCGTATCGACTAGAGTAGATACGCAGTATTTT
CSVSTRVDTQYF
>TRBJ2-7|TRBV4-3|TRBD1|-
TGCGCCAGCAGCCAAGAGACAGGGGGCTTGCACGAGCAGTACTTC
CASSQETGGLHEQYF
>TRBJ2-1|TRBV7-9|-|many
TGTGCCAGCAGTTACTACAATGAGCAGTTCTTC
CASSYYNEQFF
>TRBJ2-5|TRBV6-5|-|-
TGTGCCAGCGGATACCAAGAGACCCAGTACTTC
CASGYQETQYF
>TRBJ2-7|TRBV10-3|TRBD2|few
TGTGCCATCAGTGAGTCTCTAGCGGGGGCCCACTCCTACGAGCAGTACTTC
CAISESLAGAHSYEQYF
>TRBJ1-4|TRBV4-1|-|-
TGCGCCAGCAGCCATACCCAGGGAAAACTGTTTTTT
CASSHTQGKLFF
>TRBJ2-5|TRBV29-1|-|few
TGCAGCGTTGTTCTGGGGGCAAAGACCCAGTACTTC
CSVVLGAKTQYF
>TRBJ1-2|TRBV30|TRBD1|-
TGTGCCTGGACGTTCGGACAGGATGGCTACACCTTC
CAWTFGQDGYTF
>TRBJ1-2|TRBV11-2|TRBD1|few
TGTGCCAGCAGCTTCATCGGGACAGGGGGTTACTATGGCTACACCTTC
CASSFIGTGGYYGYTF
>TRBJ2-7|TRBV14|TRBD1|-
TGTGCCAGCAGCCAAGGAAGGACAGGGGGCCCCTACGAGCAGTACTTC
CASSQGRTGGPYEQYF
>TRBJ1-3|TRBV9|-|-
TGTGCCAGCAGCGTAGGGAATCGGCCTGGAAACACCATATATTTT
CASSVGNRPGNTIYF
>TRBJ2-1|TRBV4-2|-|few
TGTGCCAGCAGCCAAGCCTCGGGGGTCTGGGAGCAGTTCTTC
CASSQASGVWEQFF
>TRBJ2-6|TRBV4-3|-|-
TGCGCCAGCAGCCAATCTGCAGATATCAGCTCTGGGGCCAACGTCCTGACTTTC
CASSQSADISSGANVLTF
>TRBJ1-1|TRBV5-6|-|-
TGTGCCAGCAGGGGCCAGTTTTACGGCCTAGCGGAAGCTTTCTTT
CASRGQFYGLAEAFF
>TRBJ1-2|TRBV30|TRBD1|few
TGTGCCTGGGGACAGGGGGACTATGGCTACACCTTC
CAWGQGDYGYTF
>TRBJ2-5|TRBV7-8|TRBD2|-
TGTGCCAGCAGCTTAGCGTTGGGACTAGGGGTGACCCAGTACTTC
CASSLALGLGVTQYF
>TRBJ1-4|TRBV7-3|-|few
TGTGCCAGCAGTCGCTCCGGCTCACCTAGCGAAAAACTGTTTTTT
CASSRSGSPSEKLFF
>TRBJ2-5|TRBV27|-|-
TGTGCCAGCAGTCAAAGACTATCCCAAGAGACCCAGTACTTC
CASSQRLSQETQYF